The 27 T cell receptor beta chains listed next were all sequenced from one sample in a study of breast tumors, draining lymph nodes, adjacent tissues. TCRdb re-called the multiplex PCR reads through MiXCR, storing one row per CDR3 protein. The sample gives 70,000 to 95,000 distinct CDR3 sequences, about 21% of which show up once; around 2.5% is in the top ten. The lymph nodes were axillary draining lymph nodes from breast cancer patients. Sequencing input: axillary lymph node tissue. All receptors derive from a female donor with breast cancer. Some clones in this sample may be carry-over from other donors' samples.

This clonotype was seen at least ten times. The genes are TRBV20-1 and TRBJ2-3; the D is unclear. Germline CDR1 is DFQATT and CDR2 is SNEGSKA (reference sequence). V was shortened by 0 bases and J by 4 bases, with 5 bases between the two germline ends. This CDR3 is built from 12 residues. The CDR3 coding sequence is TGCAGTGCTAGAGATCTAGCAGATACGCAGTATTTT. As protein: CSARDLADTQYF.

The chain recombines TRBV30 with TRBJ1-6; TRBD1 matches 7 bases. V lost 3 bases and J lost 9; bases outside the gene matches: 5. Per germline, CDR1 GTSNPN and CDR2 SVGIG (reference sequence). This CDR3 is built from 13 residues. The CDR3 spells CAWRGQPFSPLHF. The CDR3 nucleotides are TGTGCCTGGAGGGGACAGCCCTTTTCACCCCTCCACTTT.

In this sample, this clonotype turned up many times. The chain links TRBV12-3 or TRBV12-4 to TRBJ1-2, with a possible D match to TRBD1 (6 bases). V was trimmed by 3 bases and J by 5 bases, leaving 16 bases between them. CDR3 length: 15 amino acids. The CDR3 loop reads CASSFGGQGGYGYTF. The DNA of the CDR3 is TGTGCCAGCAGTTTTGGGGGCCAGGGTGGATATGGCTACACCTTC.

This clonotype was recorded at least ten times. V usage is TRBV5-1 and J usage is TRBJ2-7; a weak D match, TRBD1 (6 bases). V lost 4 bases and J lost 0, with 14 bases in between. The CDR3 has 15 residues. Per the germline V gene, CDR1 is SGHRS and CDR2 is YFSETQ. The CDR3 protein is CASSPRDTLSYEQYF. CDR3 coding DNA: TGCGCCAGCAGCCCCCGGGACACCCTCTCCTACGAGCAGTACTTC.

Worth noting for this clonotype: A much larger clone sits a single nucleotide away, making a read error possible. The J gene is TRBJ2-1, the V gene TRBV5-4; 7 bases map to TRBD2. This CDR3 contains 13 residues. CDR1 and CDR2 (germline): SGHNT, YYREEE (reference sequence). CDR3 sequence reads: CANSGAGTNEQFF. The CDR3 DNA reads as TGTGCCAACAGCGGGGCGGGGACTAATGAGCAGTTCTTC.

This clonotype was seen repeatedly, ten times or more. The V and J genes are TRBV7-6 and TRBJ2-2; TRBD2 aligns across 11 bases. J gave up 6 bases and V 5 bases, and 11 bases lay outside the gene matches. Germline V gene sequence: CDR1 SGHVS, CDR2 FNYEAQ. The CDR3 has 17 amino acids. CDR3 loop: CASSPGTLAGGSGELFF. The CDR3 nucleotides read TGTGCCAGCAGCCCCGGCACCCTAGCGGGAGGCTCCGGGGAGCTGTTTTTT.

At least ten counts were recorded for this clonotype. This sequence joins TRBV24-1 and TRBJ2-5, with 10 nucleotides matching TRBD1. Per the germline V gene, CDR1 is KGHDR and CDR2 is SFDVKD. With V trimmed by 0 bases and J by 4 bases, 4 bases remained unmatched. The CDR3 length is 16 residues. CDR3 DNA sequence: TGTGCCACCAGTGATTTGCCGGGACAGGGGCCAGAGACCCAGTACTTC. Translation gives CATSDLPGQGPETQYF.

This clonotype was detected ten times or more. The chain employs TRBV7-2 and TRBJ2-3; the D is unclear. V lost 1 base to trimming and J lost 0 bases, with 5 bases between them. Germline V gene sequence: CDR1 SGHTA, CDR2 FQGNSA. The CDR3 length is 14 residues. Here the CDR3 DNA reads TGTGCCAGCAGCTTAGTGGGAAGCACAGATACGCAGTATTTT. Its protein product is CASSLVGSTDTQYF.

At least ten counts were recorded for this clonotype. CDR3 sequence (DNA): TGCAGTGCGACGGGACTCCCTTTTTACAATGAGCAGTTCTTC. Encoded protein: CSATGLPFYNEQFF. The chain joins TRBV20-1 to TRBJ2-1, with D perhaps TRBD2 (6 bases). This CDR3 has 14 residues. Trimming removed 6 bases from V and 4 bases from J, with 16 bases in between. Germline CDR1 DFQATT, CDR2 SNEGSKA (reference sequence).

V and J are TRBV28 and TRBJ1-5; 8 bases match TRBD1. The germline gives CDR1 MDHEN, CDR2 SYDVKM. The CDR3 covers 14 residues. The junction had 7 bases not matched to a gene; V was cut back by 10 bases and J by 2 bases. The CDR3, as DNA: TGTGCCACCAGACAGGGGATCGGCAATCAGCCCCAGCATTTT. Its protein is CATRQGIGNQPQHF.

This clonotype was seen ten or more times. The genes are TRBV12-3 or TRBV12-4 and TRBJ2-1, with D unresolved. Trimming took off 3 bases at V and 0 bases at J, with 9 bases between the two ends. The CDR3 is made up of 15 amino acids. The DNA of the CDR3 is TGTGCCAGCAGTTTGGGCCCCGGCTCCTACAATGAGCAGTTCTTC. It is translated as CASSLGPGSYNEQFF.

Many counts were recorded for this clonotype. The chain uses TRBV24-1 and TRBJ2-7, with D perhaps TRBD2 (5 bases). With 7 bases removed from V and 2 bases from J, the gap between germline ends came to 8 bases. Germline CDR1 KGHDR, CDR2 SFDVKD. CDR3 size: 12 residues. CDR3 nucleotides: TGTGCCACCAGCGACGGGGCCTACGAGCAGTACTTC. It encodes CATSDGAYEQYF.

This clonotype was observed a single time. The CDR3 is CASSFRVANEQFF. For the CDR3, the DNA is TGTGCCAGCAGCTTTAGAGTTGCCAATGAGCAGTTCTTC. This chain connects TRBV12-3 or TRBV12-4 to TRBJ2-1; no definite D call. This CDR3 region has 13 residues. The V and J ends lost 6 bases and 6 bases respectively, with 12 bases between them.

The table lists this clonotype with many counts. CDR3 sequence (DNA): TGCGCCAGCAGCTTATCCCCTAGCGGGAGAAGCCACGAGCAGTACTTC. This encodes CASSLSPSGRSHEQYF. The J gene is TRBJ2-7, the V gene TRBV5-1; TRBD2 agrees at 10 bases. The CDR3 spans 16 residues. CDR1 and CDR2 from the germline V gene are SGHRS and YFSETQ. The J segment lost 5 bases and the V segment lost 2 bases, leaving 10 bases of the junction unmatched.

In its sample, this clonotype was seen many times. The V call is TRBV5-1, the J call TRBJ2-1, with D uncertain. The germline gives CDR1 SGHRS, CDR2 YFSETQ. Trimming took off 2 bases at V and 8 bases at J, with 11 bases between the two ends. The CDR3 length is 13 residues. This chain's CDR3 is CASSFRRGDEQFF. As DNA, the CDR3 is TGCGCCAGCAGCTTCAGAAGAGGCGATGAGCAGTTCTTC.

This clonotype was counted at least ten times. V and J are TRBV2 and TRBJ2-7, with D perhaps TRBD2 (6 bases). The CDR3 loop spans 11 amino acids. V lost 7 bases and J 5 bases, leaving 9 bases between the germline ends. The germline CDR1 and CDR2 sequences are SNHLY and FYNNEI. The CDR3 bases are TGTGCCAGCAATGGAGGGAACGAGCAGTACTTC. Translating gives CASNGGNEQYF.

This clonotype showed up many times. This chain links TRBV12-3 or TRBV12-4 with TRBJ2-7, with D possibly TRBD2 on 7 matching bases. This CDR3 spans 14 amino acids. V was clipped by 3 bases and J by 1 base, with 10 bases between them. CDR3 in DNA: TGTGCCAGCAGTTTGGGGGGGCCATCCTACGAGCAGTACTTC. As protein: CASSLGGPSYEQYF.

This clonotype was detected only a few times. V gene TRBV6-1 combines with J gene TRBJ2-2, with D uncertain. V was clipped by 2 bases and J by 1 base, with 14 bases between them. The CDR3 extends over 17 amino acids. Per the germline V gene, CDR1 is MNHNS and CDR2 is SASEGT. CDR3 nucleotides: TGTGCCAGCAGTGAAAGGTCTCGACCACAGAACACCGGGGAGCTGTTTTTT. This codes for CASSERSRPQNTGELFF.

This clonotype was seen ten or more times. V usage is TRBV2 and J usage is TRBJ2-3; TRBD1 is a possible D gene (5 bases). Per the germline V gene, CDR1 is SNHLY and CDR2 is FYNNEI. Trimming removed 5 bases at V and 3 bases at J, with 6 bases between. The CDR3 runs to 12 residues. The CDR3 loop reads CASSRGTDTQYF. DNA of the CDR3: TGTGCCAGCAGTAGGGGTACAGATACGCAGTATTTT.

This clonotype was seen ten or more times. The chain uses TRBV29-1 and TRBJ2-7, with D possibly being TRBD1 (5 bases). Germline CDR1 and CDR2: SQVTM and ANQGSEA. The CDR3 spans 13 residues. Trimming removed 4 bases at V and 0 bases at J, with 10 bases between. The CDR3 region is CSVARTLSYEQYF. CDR3 nucleotides: TGCAGCGTTGCCCGGACACTCTCCTACGAGCAGTACTTC.

This clonotype was recorded at least ten times. The chain links TRBV5-1 to TRBJ2-2, with 10 bases aligning to TRBD1. The CDR3 spans 18 residues. Germline lookup yields CDR1 SGHRS and CDR2 YFSETQ. Unmatched junction bases numbered 7, after V lost 0 bases and J lost 2 bases. CDR3 nucleotides: TGCGCCAGCAGCTTGGCCCCCGGGACAGGGGAAAACACCGGGGAGCTGTTTTTT. This gives the protein CASSLAPGTGENTGELFF.

This clonotype showed up many times. The chain recombines TRBV11-3 with TRBJ2-3; D uncertain. The length of the CDR3 is 15 residues. Germline V gene lookup returns CDR1 SGHNT and CDR2 YENEEA. V dropped 3 bases and J dropped 0 bases, with 10 bases sitting between them. CDR3 residues: CASSFRRRSTDTQYF. Here the CDR3 DNA reads TGTGCCAGCAGCTTTCGCAGGCGTAGCACAGATACGCAGTATTTT.

This clonotype was detected many times. The chain is built from TRBV6-6 and TRBJ2-7, with TRBD1 matching over 7 bases. This CDR3 has 13 residues. Germline assignment: CDR1 MNHNY and CDR2 SVGAGI (reference sequence). V lost 3 bases to trimming and J lost 3 bases; unmatched junction nucleotides: 2. DNA for the CDR3: TGTGCCAGCAGTTATGGGACAGACTACGAGCAGTACTTC. The encoded protein is CASSYGTDYEQYF.

As concerns this clonotype: A much larger clone lies one base from this, so it may be a read error. The chain uses TRBV20-1 and TRBJ2-1; 14 positions match TRBD2. This CDR3 comprises 18 residues. Germline trimming cut 4 bases from V and 7 bases from J; bases unmatched to any gene: 15. The germline CDR1 and CDR2 sequences are DFQATT and SNEGSKA (reference sequence). CDR3: CSATDSIGTSGSRNEQFF. The CDR3, as DNA: TGCAGTGCTACAGACTCAATCGGGACTAGCGGGAGTAGGAATGAGCAGTTCTTC.

Many counts were recorded for this clonotype. The rearrangement joins TRBV7-2 to TRBJ1-5, with D perhaps matching TRBD1 (6 bases). V was clipped by 3 bases and J by 8 bases, with 17 bases between them. CDR3 length: 15 residues. Germline CDR1 reads SGHTA; CDR2 reads FQGNSA. CDR3 sequence (DNA): TGTGCCAGCAGCTTCTCCCGGGGGGCTTACGAGCCCCAGCATTTT. It translates to CASSFSRGAYEPQHF.

This sequence joins TRBV6-5 and TRBJ1-1; tentatively, D is TRBD1 (6 bases). The germline gives CDR1 MNHEY, CDR2 SVGAGI. This CDR3 spans 13 amino acids. The V gene lost 6 bases and the J gene lost 1 base, with 9 bases spanning the gap. CDR3 region: CASSRQENTEAFF. Written as DNA, the CDR3 is TGTGCCAGCAGCCGACAGGAGAACACTGAAGCTTTCTTT.

This clonotype was seen many times. This sequence joins TRBV20-1 and TRBJ1-5; D gene ambiguous. In germline, CDR1 is DFQATT, CDR2 SNEGSKA (reference sequence). This CDR3 region has 17 residues. With 1 base removed from V and 2 bases from J, the gap between germline ends came to 18 bases. Written as DNA, the CDR3 is TGCAGTGCTAGAGCTACCTCCAGGTTTTATGGCAATCAGCCCCAGCATTTT. Protein product: CSARATSRFYGNQPQHF.